What follows describes a single TCR beta chain. This sample stems from a study of cytomegalovirus exposure and HLA in healthy donors. From germline, CDR1 is MNHNS and CDR2 SASEGT. The CDR3 has 15 amino acids. With V trimmed by 2 bases and J by 0 bases, 4 bases remained unmatched. Vbeta (60) and Jbeta (13) primers were used in the PCR. Clones were sequenced by immunoSEQ multiplex PCR, and TCRdb holds only the in-frame ones, with some missing. This sample has over 150,000 clones; nearly 80% occur once, and the top ten carry roughly 13%. V gene TRBV6-1 combines with J gene TRBJ2-7; 7 nucleotides agree with TRBD1. The sequencing input was PBMCs. This clonotype originated in a man aged 25 to 40 in good health and CMV-seropositive. DNA of the CDR3: TGTGCCAGCAGTGAATACAGGGGCCTCTCCTACGAGCAGTACTTC. It codes for CASSEYRGLSYEQYF.